This TCR beta chain was identified during a study of blood T cell repertoires in COVID-19. On the study more broadly: COVID-19 samples collected from the United States, Italy and Spain covered acute and convalescent phases.

Clinical history reported by participants formed the basis on which cohorts were assigned. J was trimmed by 5 bases and V by 3 bases; bases with no gene match: 3. The CDR3 is made up of 13 amino acids. Germline CDR1 and CDR2: DFQATT and SNEGSKA (reference sequence). Using immunoSEQ multiplex PCR, the repertoire was profiled, and TCRdb retains in-frame clones only, with some absent. The data hold about 440,000 clones, with 90% observed a single time. This TCR was recovered from a young man who had recovered from COVID-19. Sequencing used PBMCs or T cells enriched from blood (not recorded which). J is TRBJ2-7 and V is TRBV20-1; 11 bases line up with TRBD2. The CDR3 protein is CSASILAGDEQYF. CDR3 coding DNA: TGCAGTGCTAGTATACTAGCGGGAGACGAGCAGTACTTC.